These 26 T cell receptor beta chains were all obtained from the same sample, sequenced in a study of OX40 agonist ivuxolimab in advanced cancers. The library was built by means of the immunoSEQ multiplex PCR assay. As stored in TCRdb, this immuneACCESS dataset retains in-frame rearrangements with V and J assigned. A fraction of the clones does not appear; measured against another copy, unresolved V genes explain less than half of the discrepancy, and the remainder lacks a known reason. This sample holds 51,000 or so clones; approximately 86% were observed only once. Together, the top ten hold about 14% of the sample. Sequencing was performed on CD4+ or CD8+ T cells sorted from blood, taken in a trial of the OX40 agonist ivuxolimab. All receptors derive from an adult with an advanced solid tumor such as melanoma, head and neck, liver or kidney cancer.

The chain links TRBV7-9 to TRBJ2-7, with D tentatively TRBD2 (6 bases). Germline V gene data show CDR1 as SEHNR and CDR2 as FQNEAQ (reference sequence). The CDR3 is made up of 12 amino acids. V lost 5 bases to trimming and J lost 5 bases, with 10 bases between them. The CDR3 sequence: CASSGGSNEQYF. In nucleotides, the CDR3 is TGTGCCAGCAGCGGGGGGTCCAACGAGCAGTACTTC.

The chain couples TRBV12-2 to TRBJ1-1; TRBD1 reflects the table's D call only, with no check against the DNA. TRBV12-2 is tagged as a pseudogene. There are 16 residues in the CDR3. DNA for the CDR3: TGTGCAAGTCGCTTAGCGAACCCCGCAGGGTGCGCTGAAGCTTTCTTT. This codes for CASRLANPAGCAEAFF.

The V and J genes are TRBV7-9 and TRBJ2-2; 11 positions agree with TRBD1. This CDR3 has 15 amino acids. Trimming removed 3 bases from V and 3 bases from J; junction bases left unmatched: 0. Germline lookup yields CDR1 SEHNR and CDR2 FQNEAQ (reference sequence). The CDR3 nucleotides read TGTGCCAGCAGCTTGGGACAGGGGGACACCGGGGAGCTGTTTTTT. Translation: CASSLGQGDTGELFF.

Here the CDR3 reads CASSILQGGTQYF. Written as DNA, the CDR3 is TGTGCCAGCAGCATACTCCAGGGAGGAACGCAGTATTTT. This chain links TRBV7-3 with TRBJ2-3; maybe TRBD2 (6 bases). The CDR3 spans 13 residues. Trimming removed 5 bases from V and 9 bases from J, with 15 bases in between. CDR1 and CDR2 (germline): SGHTA, FQGTGA.

This sequence joins TRBV7-6 and TRBJ2-7, with 9 bases lining up with TRBD1. Trimming at V came to 5 bases and at J to 2 bases, leaving 7 bases not matched to a gene. Germline CDR1 reads SGHVS; CDR2 reads FNYEAQ. The CDR3 runs to 15 residues. The CDR3 here is CASSLGQGPPYEQYF. The CDR3 region has the DNA TGTGCCAGCAGCCTAGGACAGGGGCCCCCCTACGAGCAGTACTTC.

This chain links TRBV6-6 with TRBJ2-7; D unclear. Trimming stripped 0 bases from V and 7 bases from J, with 4 bases between. The CDR3 contains 11 residues. Germline V gene lookup returns CDR1 MNHNY and CDR2 SVGAGI (reference sequence). CDR3 DNA: TGTGCCAGCAGTTACTCGGGGGAGCAGTACTTC. Translated: CASSYSGEQYF.

The chain uses TRBV9 and TRBJ2-1; TRBD2 matches 9 bases. Germline loops: CDR1 SGDLS, CDR2 YYNGEE. The J segment lost 2 bases and the V segment lost 2 bases, leaving 2 bases of the junction unmatched. This CDR3 contains 15 residues. CDR3 in amino acids: CASSVAGGPYNEQFF. CDR3 sequence (DNA): TGTGCCAGCAGCGTGGCGGGGGGGCCCTACAATGAGCAGTTCTTC.

The chain joins TRBV13 to TRBJ2-3; TRBD1 agrees at 9 bases. Looked up from germline, CDR1 is PRHDT and CDR2 is FYEKMQ (reference sequence). J gave up 2 bases and V 5 bases, and 2 bases lay outside the gene matches. The CDR3 loop spans 14 amino acids. CDR3 sequence: CASSGDRDTDTQYF. In DNA, the CDR3 is TGTGCCAGCAGCGGGGACAGGGACACAGATACGCAGTATTTT. Drawing the rest from reference TRBV13 and TRBJ2-3, the complete variable domain is AAGVIQSPRHLIKEKRETATLKCYPIPRHDTVYWYQQGPGQDPQFLISFYEKMQSDKGSIPDRFSAQQFSDYHSELNMSSLELGDSALYFCASSGDRDTDTQYFGPGTRLTVL.

The V and J genes are TRBV5-6 and TRBJ1-3; D is ambiguous. Trimming pared 0 bases from V and 0 bases from J, leaving 7 bases between. In germline, CDR1 is SGHDT, CDR2 YYEEEE. This CDR3 is 15 amino acids long. As DNA, the CDR3 is TGTGCCAGCAGCTTGGGGCCGGTCTCTGGAAACACCATATATTTT. Amino acids: CASSLGPVSGNTIYF.

The J gene is TRBJ1-1, the V gene TRBV27; D ambiguous. CDR1 is MNHEY, CDR2 SMNVEV, per germline (reference sequence). Trimming pared 6 bases from V and 1 base from J, leaving 18 bases between. The CDR3 spans 16 residues. The chain's CDR3 is CASRPHPRGENTEAFF. DNA of the CDR3: TGTGCCAGCAGACCCCATCCCCGCGGGGAGAACACTGAAGCTTTCTTT.

The chain couples TRBV5-1 to TRBJ2-3, with 15 bases identical to TRBD2. Germline trimming cut 4 bases from V and 2 bases from J; bases unmatched to any gene: 5. The CDR3 extends over 17 amino acids. Germline CDR1 is SGHRS and CDR2 is YFSETQ. Written as DNA, the CDR3 is TGCGCCAGCAGCCCCGGACTAGCGGGGGGGTACACAGATACGCAGTATTTT. Protein sequence: CASSPGLAGGYTDTQYF.

The chain employs TRBV18 and TRBJ2-1; D is undetermined. Germline values: CDR1 KGHSH, CDR2 LQKENI. Trimming cost V 4 bases and J 5 bases, with 9 bases left between them. The CDR3 covers 13 residues. DNA for the CDR3: TGTGCCAGCTCACTCACAGCAAACAATGAGCAGTTCTTC. Translated: CASSLTANNEQFF.

The chain carries TRBV19 and TRBJ2-5, with D tentatively TRBD1 (6 bases). V was cut by 10 bases and J by 4 bases, with 22 bases left in between. CDR1 and CDR2 from the germline V gene are LNHDA and SQIVND (reference sequence). The CDR3 runs 15 residues. The CDR3 DNA reads TGTGCCACTCTGGATAGAGGGGGTGGGAGAGAGACCCAGTACTTC. This sequence encodes CATLDRGGGRETQYF.

The chain recombines TRBV27 with TRBJ1-5; no firm D call. Germline V gives CDR1 MNHEY, CDR2 SMNVEV (reference sequence). The CDR3 covers 16 residues. V lost 2 bases, J lost 7 bases, and 18 bases lay in between. The CDR3 spells CASSLHSTALGQPQHF. The CDR3 DNA reads as TGTGCCAGCAGTTTACACTCGACCGCCCTTGGACAGCCCCAGCATTTT.

The J gene is TRBJ1-2, the V gene TRBV7-9; D unresolved. CDR1 is SEHNR, CDR2 FQNEAQ, per germline (reference sequence). CDR3 size: 10 residues. V shed 5 bases and J shed 8 bases, with 6 bases lying between them. The CDR3 DNA sequence: TGTGCCAGCAGCCCCCCCGGCTACACCTTC. Translation gives CASSPPGYTF.

The V gene is TRBV4-1, the J gene TRBJ1-2, with D unresolved. The CDR3 loop spans 12 amino acids. Per the germline V gene, CDR1 is MGHRA and CDR2 is YSYEKL. V gave up 0 bases and J gave up 8 bases, with 7 bases separating them. CDR3 in amino acids: CASSQEWQGYTF. The CDR3 coding sequence is TGCGCCAGCAGCCAAGAGTGGCAGGGCTACACCTTC.

The genes are TRBV6-6 and TRBJ2-4, with D perhaps matching TRBD1 (6 bases). This CDR3 is built from 13 residues. V lost 4 bases and J 8 bases, leaving 12 bases between the germline ends. Germline CDR1 MNHNY, CDR2 SVGAGI (reference sequence). This chain's CDR3 is CASSFSGADIQYF. The CDR3 nucleotides are TGTGCCAGCAGTTTTTCAGGGGCAGACATTCAGTACTTC.

This clone was seen just once. This chain uses TRBV4-1 with TRBJ1-1; D gene unclear. Germline values: CDR1 MGHRA, CDR2 YSYEKL. Trimming took off 3 bases at V and 0 bases at J, with 2 bases between the two ends. This CDR3 is 12 amino acids long. DNA of the CDR3: TGCGCCAGCAGCCAGATGAACACTGAAGCTTTCTTT. Its translation: CASSQMNTEAFF.

The rearrangement joins TRBV27 to TRBJ2-5, with D uncertain. Between the trimmed V and J ends, which lost 2 bases and 5 bases, there was a span of 12 bases. CDR3 length: 14 residues. The germline V gene has CDR1 MNHEY and CDR2 SMNVEV (reference sequence). CDR3 coding DNA: TGTGCCAGCAGTTTAGCCCCGGGTTTGGAGACCCAGTACTTC. Translating gives CASSLAPGLETQYF.

The chain has TRBV7-2 and TRBJ2-5, with 7 bases aligning to TRBD1. The CDR3 spans 15 residues. Germline V gene sequence: CDR1 SGHTA, CDR2 FQGNSA. The V segment lost 1 base and the J segment 2 bases; nucleotides outside the gene matches: 4. The CDR3 sequence: CASSLGTGGQETQYF. CDR3 sequence (DNA): TGTGCCAGCAGCTTAGGGACAGGAGGTCAAGAGACCCAGTACTTC.

The chain employs TRBV19 and TRBJ1-1; no clear D gene. The germline gives CDR1 LNHDA, CDR2 SQIVND (reference sequence). The CDR3 is 15 residues long. The ends were cut back, 5 bases at V and 0 bases at J, with 13 bases in the middle. The CDR3 is CASSPGSVLNTEAFF. The CDR3 DNA follows: TGTGCCAGTAGTCCTGGGTCGGTTTTGAACACTGAAGCTTTCTTT. The variable domain in full, with the rest retrieved from reference TRBV19 and TRBJ1-1, is DGGITQSPKYLFRKEGQNVTLSCEQNLNHDAMYWYRQDPGQGLRLIYYSQIVNDFQKGDIAEGYSVSREKKESFPLTVTSAQKNPTAFYLCASSPGSVLNTEAFFGQGTRLTVV.

The rearrangement links TRBV7-9 to TRBJ1-1; 7 positions match TRBD1. CDR1 is SEHNR and CDR2 is FQNEAQ in the germline V gene (reference sequence). CDR3 length: 15 residues. V lost 4 bases, J lost 5 bases, and 10 bases stayed unmatched. CDR3 region: CASSSFTGAGTEAFF. DNA of the CDR3: TGTGCCAGCAGCTCCTTTACAGGGGCGGGTACTGAAGCTTTCTTT. The full variable domain, in which reference TRBV7-9 and TRBJ1-1 provide the parts outside the CDR3, is DTGVSQNPRHKITKRGQNVTFRCDPISEHNRLYWYRQTLGQGPEFLTYFQNEAQLEKSRLLSDRFSAERPKGSFSTLEIQRTEQGDSAMYLCASSSFTGAGTEAFFGQGTRLTVV.

J is TRBJ2-5 and V is TRBV29-1; D is tentatively TRBD1 or TRBD2 (6 bases each). V dropped 7 bases and J dropped 5 bases, with 14 bases sitting between them. The CDR3 sequence is 12 residues long. Germline V CDR1 and CDR2: SQVTM, ANQGSEA. In DNA form, the CDR3 reads TGCAGCGCGCCCGGGGGCCACGAGACCCAGTACTTC. Encoded protein: CSAPGGHETQYF.

V is TRBV29-1 and J is TRBJ1-1; weak D call: TRBD1 (6 bases). The CDR3 has 11 residues. Germline CDR1 SQVTM, CDR2 ANQGSEA. Trimming removed 8 bases at V and 5 bases at J, with 12 bases between. Written as DNA, the CDR3 is TGCAGCATCTTTCAGGGGACTGAAGCTTTCTTT. It translates to CSIFQGTEAFF. The full variable domain, with the rest looked up from reference TRBV29-1 and TRBJ1-1, is SAVISQKPSRDICQRGTSLTIQCQVDSQVTMMFWYRQQPGQSLTLIATANQGSEATYESGFVIDKFPISRPNLTFSTLTVSNMSPEDSSIYLCSIFQGTEAFFGQGTRLTVV.

The J gene is TRBJ1-5, the V gene TRBV7-6; D unresolved. V gave up 2 bases and J gave up 8 bases, with 10 bases separating them. Germline lookup yields CDR1 SGHVS and CDR2 FNYEAQ. The CDR3 loop spans 13 amino acids. For the CDR3, the DNA is TGTGCCAGCAGCTTATCAATGGTTGAGCCCCAGCATTTT. It codes for CASSLSMVEPQHF. Full variable domain (remainder filled in from reference TRBV7-6 and TRBJ1-5): GAGVSQSPRYKVTKRGQDVALRCDPISGHVSLYWYRQALGQGPEFLTYFNYEAQQDKSGLPNDRFSAERPEGSISTLTIQRTEQRDSAMYRCASSLSMVEPQHFGDGTRLSIL.

J is TRBJ1-2 and V is TRBV6-6, with 8 bases lining up with TRBD1. Germline CDR1 reads MNHNY; CDR2 reads SVGAGI (reference sequence). The CDR3 covers 15 residues. V shed 1 base and J 2 bases; nucleotides not matched to a gene: 3. CDR3 protein: CASSYLDRANYGYTF. CDR3 sequence (DNA): TGTGCCAGCAGTTACTTGGACAGGGCCAACTATGGCTACACCTTC.